This passage covers 12 T cell receptor beta chains from one sample sequenced in a study of OX40 agonist ivuxolimab in advanced cancers. Using immunoSEQ multiplex PCR, the repertoire was profiled, and TCRdb retains in-frame clones only, with some absent. The table lists 45,000 to 65,000 clones, about nine tenths of them singletons, with less than 2% in the top ten. The starting material was CD4+ or CD8+ T cells sorted from blood, obtained in a trial of the OX40 agonist ivuxolimab. The receptors come from an adult with an advanced solid tumor such as melanoma, head and neck, liver or kidney cancer.

The J gene is TRBJ1-2, the V gene TRBV5-4; D remains unclear. V dropped 3 bases and J dropped 8 bases, with 14 bases sitting between them. Germline CDR1 and CDR2: SGHNT and YYREEE (reference sequence). This CDR3 region has 13 residues. CDR3: CASSSPQKLGYTF. Written as DNA, the CDR3 is TGTGCCAGCAGCTCCCCCCAAAAATTAGGCTACACCTTC.

This clone was seen a single time. The chain carries TRBV18 and TRBJ1-4; D is unclear. The V gene's germline CDR1 is KGHSH and CDR2 LQKENI. The CDR3 consists of 18 residues. V dropped 3 bases and J dropped 0 bases, with 17 bases sitting between them. The CDR3 here is CASSPSVMIGATNEKLFF. Written as DNA, the CDR3 is TGTGCCAGCTCACCGAGCGTGATGATCGGGGCAACTAATGAAAAACTGTTTTTT.

Here the CDR3 reads CATRGGGYNEQFF. DNA of the CDR3: TGTGCCACCCGAGGAGGGGGTTACAATGAGCAGTTCTTC. This sequence joins TRBV28 and TRBJ2-1; either TRBD1 or TRBD2 may supply D (6 bases each). Germline values: CDR1 MDHEN, CDR2 SYDVKM. The V gene lost 10 bases and the J gene lost 4 bases, with 14 bases spanning the gap. The CDR3 extends over 13 amino acids.

The rearrangement joins TRBV28 to TRBJ2-5; D gene unclear. This CDR3 is 15 amino acids long. Trimming took 2 bases from V and 0 from J, leaving 10 bases between them. Germline V gene sequence: CDR1 MDHEN, CDR2 SYDVKM. CDR3: CASSLQQSYQETQYF. CDR3 nucleotide sequence: TGTGCCAGCAGTTTACAACAATCATACCAAGAGACCCAGTACTTC.

This chain connects TRBV7-2 to TRBJ2-1; D is uncertain. In germline, CDR1 is SGHTA, CDR2 FQGNSA. V lost 5 bases to trimming and J lost 5 bases, with 10 bases between them. The CDR3 consists of 13 residues. The CDR3 nucleotides are TGTGCCAGCAGCCCTCAGTTCAACAATGAGCAGTTCTTC. This translates into CASSPQFNNEQFF.

This chain joins TRBV28 and TRBJ1-5, with 7 bases that match TRBD1. V shed 2 bases, J shed 2 bases, and the junction held 6 bases outside the gene matches. The CDR3 covers 16 residues. Germline assignment: CDR1 MDHEN and CDR2 SYDVKM. This chain's CDR3 is CASSLGGGAGNQPQHF. CDR3 DNA sequence: TGTGCCAGCAGTTTAGGAGGGGGCGCGGGCAATCAGCCCCAGCATTTT.

The rearrangement uses TRBV29-1 and TRBJ2-7; D may be TRBD1 (6 bases). Germline V CDR1 and CDR2: SQVTM, ANQGSEA. The CDR3 totals 14 residues. CDR3 in amino acids: CTLTPTGFSYEQYF. Written as DNA, the CDR3 is TGCACCCTCACCCCCACAGGGTTCTCCTACGAGCAGTACTTC.

V usage is TRBV6-6 and J usage is TRBJ1-1; 9 positions agree with TRBD1. The CDR3 has 15 residues. The germline gives CDR1 MNHNY, CDR2 SVGAGI (reference sequence). The J segment lost 4 bases and the V segment lost 6 bases, leaving 9 bases of the junction unmatched. The CDR3 spells CASSSGRTGVTEAFF. CDR3 DNA sequence: TGTGCCAGCAGCTCCGGAAGGACAGGGGTCACTGAAGCTTTCTTT.

The chain links TRBV6-5 to TRBJ2-7; D is uncertain. The CDR3 is 14 residues long. V was shortened by 0 bases and J by 3 bases, with 9 bases between the two germline ends. Per germline, CDR1 MNHEY and CDR2 SVGAGI. DNA of the CDR3: TGTGCCAGCAGTTACTCGGGCCGACGCTACGAGCAGTACTTC. Its translation: CASSYSGRRYEQYF.

This clone was detected once. The rearrangement links TRBV28 to TRBJ1-5, with TRBD1 as a possible D gene (5 bases). The CDR3 is 13 amino acids. Trimming left V 8 bases short and J 5 bases short, with 13 bases between. Germline V gene lookup returns CDR1 MDHEN and CDR2 SYDVKM. The CDR3 DNA reads as TGTGCCAGCGGCGGAAGGGGCCATCAGCCCCAGCATTTT. Translated: CASGGRGHQPQHF.

This chain uses TRBV5-1 with TRBJ2-3; D perhaps matches TRBD1 (5 bases). Per germline, CDR1 SGHRS and CDR2 YFSETQ. With 6 bases removed from V and 3 bases from J, the gap between germline ends came to 23 bases. The CDR3 has 17 residues. In DNA form, the CDR3 reads TGCGCCAGCACAACAAGTTCTCCAGGGTTTTCAACAGATACGCAGTATTTT. Protein: CASTTSSPGFSTDTQYF.

The rearrangement joins TRBV18 to TRBJ2-5; unclear D gene. Trimming cost V 3 bases and J 2 bases, with 7 bases left between them. CDR3 length equals 13 residues. CDR1 and CDR2 from the germline V gene are KGHSH and LQKENI. The CDR3 protein is CASSPPTQETQYF. DNA for the CDR3: TGTGCCAGCTCACCGCCTACACAAGAGACCCAGTACTTC. The complete variable domain, with remaining parts taken from reference TRBV18 and TRBJ2-5, reads NAGVMQNPRHLVRRRGQEARLRCSPMKGHSHVYWYRQLPEEGLKFMVYLQKENIIDESGMPKERFSAEFPKEGPSILRIQQVVRGDSAAYFCASSPPTQETQYFGPGTRLLVL.